This TCR beta chain comes out of a study of beta chain features in type 1 diabetes. The investigators reverse transcribed all of the isolated RNA, so they sequenced expressed TCRB transcripts. Produced via immunoSEQ multiplex PCR; TCRdb's table is partial and in-frame only. The repertoire includes fewer than 900,000 clones, roughly 17% of them detected once, and around 0.02% sits in the top ten. The CDR3 totals 15 residues. Germline trimming cut 6 bases from V and 7 bases from J; bases unmatched to any gene: 13. Germline V CDR1 and CDR2: SEHNR, FQNEAQ (reference sequence). Sequenced input: naive CD4+ T cells from blood. The V call is TRBV7-9, the J call TRBJ2-7; TRBD2 matches at 9 bases. The TCR comes from a woman aged 18-29 years in good health. CDR3 in amino acids: CASSNTGLASGEQYF. The CDR3 DNA follows: TGTGCCAGCAGTAACACGGGACTAGCTTCCGGAGAGCAGTACTTC.